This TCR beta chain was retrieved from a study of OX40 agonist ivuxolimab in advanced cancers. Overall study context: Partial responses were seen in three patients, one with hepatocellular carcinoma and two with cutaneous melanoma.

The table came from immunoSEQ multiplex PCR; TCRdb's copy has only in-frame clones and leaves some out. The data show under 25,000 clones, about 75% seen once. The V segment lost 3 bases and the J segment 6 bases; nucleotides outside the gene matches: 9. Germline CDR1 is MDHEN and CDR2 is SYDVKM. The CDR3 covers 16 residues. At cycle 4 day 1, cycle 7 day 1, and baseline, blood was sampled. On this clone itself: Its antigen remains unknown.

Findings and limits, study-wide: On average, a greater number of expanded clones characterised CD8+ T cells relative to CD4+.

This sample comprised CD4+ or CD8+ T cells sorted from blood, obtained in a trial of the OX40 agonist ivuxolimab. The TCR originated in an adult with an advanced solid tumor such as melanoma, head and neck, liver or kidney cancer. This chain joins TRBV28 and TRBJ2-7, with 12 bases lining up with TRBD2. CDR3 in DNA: TGTGCCAGCAGTTTGGAGCGGCCGGGACTAGCGGGCGAGCAGTACTTC. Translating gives CASSLERPGLAGEQYF.